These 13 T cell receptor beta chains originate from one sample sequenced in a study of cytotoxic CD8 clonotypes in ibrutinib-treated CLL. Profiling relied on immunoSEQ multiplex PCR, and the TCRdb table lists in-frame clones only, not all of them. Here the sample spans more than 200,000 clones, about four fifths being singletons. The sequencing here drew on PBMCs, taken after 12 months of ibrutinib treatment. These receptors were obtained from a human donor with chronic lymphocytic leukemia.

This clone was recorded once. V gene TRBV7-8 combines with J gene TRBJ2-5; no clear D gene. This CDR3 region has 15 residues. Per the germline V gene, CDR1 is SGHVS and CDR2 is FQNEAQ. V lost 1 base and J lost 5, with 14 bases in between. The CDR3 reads CASSLEGSRVETQYF. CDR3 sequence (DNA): TGTGCCAGCAGCTTAGAGGGCAGCCGAGTGGAGACCCAGTACTTC.

CDR3 nucleotide sequence: TGTGCCAGCAGTTACACCCTAGCGGGGCCGGGGTACTTC. Translated: CASSYTLAGPGYF. This chain joins TRBV6-5 and TRBJ2-7; 9 bases fit TRBD2. This CDR3 contains 13 residues. The germline V gene has CDR1 MNHEY and CDR2 SVGAGI. V dropped 2 bases and J dropped 12; count of bases not matched to a gene: 8.

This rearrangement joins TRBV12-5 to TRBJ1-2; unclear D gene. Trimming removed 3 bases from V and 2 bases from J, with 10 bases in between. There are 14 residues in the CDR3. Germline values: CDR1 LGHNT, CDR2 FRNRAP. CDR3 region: CASGLGGQNYGYTF. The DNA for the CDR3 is TGTGCTAGTGGTTTAGGTGGGCAGAACTATGGCTACACCTTC.

CDR3 coding DNA: TGTGCCAGCAGCTTTAGCGGGAGAAGTCGGACCGGGGAGCTGTTTTTT. This sequence encodes CASSFSGRSRTGELFF. The chain has TRBV9 and TRBJ2-2; 9 nucleotides line up with TRBD2. Looked up from germline, CDR1 is SGDLS and CDR2 is YYNGEE. After removal of 4 bases from V and 5 bases from J, the junction contained 9 bases not matched to a gene. The CDR3 extends over 16 amino acids.

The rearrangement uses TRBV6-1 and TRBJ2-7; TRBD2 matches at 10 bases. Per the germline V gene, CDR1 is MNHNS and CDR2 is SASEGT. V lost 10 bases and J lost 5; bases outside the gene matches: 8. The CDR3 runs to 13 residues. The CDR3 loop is CATKLAGGHEQYF. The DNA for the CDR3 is TGTGCCACCAAATTAGCGGGGGGACACGAGCAGTACTTC.

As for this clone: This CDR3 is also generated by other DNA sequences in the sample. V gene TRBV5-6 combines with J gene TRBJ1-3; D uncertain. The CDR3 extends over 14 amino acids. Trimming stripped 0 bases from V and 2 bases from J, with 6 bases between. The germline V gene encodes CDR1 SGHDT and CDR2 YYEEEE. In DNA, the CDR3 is TGTGCCAGCAGCTTGGCCGGGGCTGGAAACACCATATATTTT. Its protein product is CASSLAGAGNTIYF. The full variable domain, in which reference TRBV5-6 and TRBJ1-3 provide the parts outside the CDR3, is DAGVTQSPTHLIKTRGQQVTLRCSPKSGHDTVSWYQQALGQGPQFIFQYYEEEERQRGNFPDRFSGHQFPNYSSELNVNALLLGDSALYLCASSLAGAGNTIYFGEGSWLTVV.

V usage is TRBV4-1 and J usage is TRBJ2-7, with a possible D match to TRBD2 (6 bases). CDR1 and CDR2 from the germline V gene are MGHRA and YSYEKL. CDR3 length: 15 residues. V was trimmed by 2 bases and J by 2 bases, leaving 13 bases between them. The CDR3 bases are TGCGCCAGCAGCCAAATTTCGGGCGGGACCTACGAGCAGTACTTC. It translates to CASSQISGGTYEQYF.

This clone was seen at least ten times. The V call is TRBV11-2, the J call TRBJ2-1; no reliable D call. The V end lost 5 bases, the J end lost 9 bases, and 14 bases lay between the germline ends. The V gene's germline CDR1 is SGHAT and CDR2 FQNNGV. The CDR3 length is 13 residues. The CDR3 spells CASSPALVGEQFF. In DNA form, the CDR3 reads TGTGCCAGCAGCCCCGCACTGGTAGGTGAGCAGTTCTTC.

Here the CDR3 DNA reads TGTGCCAGCAGCGTGGGACTAGCGGGAGCGTTTTACAATGAGCAGTTCTTC. It is translated as CASSVGLAGAFYNEQFF. The rearrangement joins TRBV9 to TRBJ2-1; TRBD2 matches at 14 bases. The CDR3 has 17 amino acids. CDR1 and CDR2 (germline): SGDLS, YYNGEE. Trimming took 2 bases from V and 4 from J; bases not matched to a gene: 5.

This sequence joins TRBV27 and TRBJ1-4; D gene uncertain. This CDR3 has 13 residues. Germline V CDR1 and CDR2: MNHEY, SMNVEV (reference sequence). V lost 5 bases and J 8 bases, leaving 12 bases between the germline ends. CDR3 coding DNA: TGTGCCAGCAGTCGGGGTCCCCTAGAAAAACTGTTTTTT. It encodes CASSRGPLEKLFF. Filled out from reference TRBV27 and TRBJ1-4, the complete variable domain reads EAQVTQNPRYLITVTGKKLTVTCSQNMNHEYMSWYRQDPGLGLRQIYYSMNVEVTDKGDVPEGYKVSRKEKRNFPLILESPSPNQTSLYFCASSRGPLEKLFFGSGTQLSVL.

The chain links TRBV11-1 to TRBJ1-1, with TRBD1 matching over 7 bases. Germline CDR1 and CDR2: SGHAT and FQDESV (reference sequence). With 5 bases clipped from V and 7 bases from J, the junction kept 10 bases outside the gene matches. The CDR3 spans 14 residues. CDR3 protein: CASSRQTGLDEAFF. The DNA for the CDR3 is TGTGCCAGCAGCCGACAGACAGGGCTTGATGAAGCTTTCTTT.

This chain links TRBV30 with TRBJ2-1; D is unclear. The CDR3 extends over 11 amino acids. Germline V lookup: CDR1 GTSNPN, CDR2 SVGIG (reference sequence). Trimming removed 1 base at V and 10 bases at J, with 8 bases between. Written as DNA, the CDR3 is TGTGCCTGGAGTGGGGCTGGAGAGCAGTTCTTC. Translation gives CAWSGAGEQFF.

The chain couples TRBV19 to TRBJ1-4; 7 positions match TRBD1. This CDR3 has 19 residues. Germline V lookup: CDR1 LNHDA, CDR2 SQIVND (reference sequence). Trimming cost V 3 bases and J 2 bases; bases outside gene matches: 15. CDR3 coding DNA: TGTGCCAGTAGTATCTTCAGCGCTCCAGGGGGGAGGACTAATGAAAAACTGTTTTTT. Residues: CASSIFSAPGGRTNEKLFF.